The entry below describes one T cell receptor (beta chain). What it binds is unknown. These data are taken from a study of OX40 agonist ivuxolimab in advanced cancers. Across the study: Participants, roughly 80% male, averaged roughly 60 years of age, ranging from 23 to 79. Study conclusions and caveats: On average, a greater number of expanded clones characterised CD8+ T cells relative to CD4+.

The CDR3 contains 15 residues. CDR1 and CDR2 from the germline V gene are SGHAT and FQNNGV. Trimming removed 1 base from V and 2 bases from J, with 12 bases in between. The cohort excluded patients with autoimmune disease history or systemic immunosuppression. Produced via immunoSEQ multiplex PCR; TCRdb's table is partial and in-frame only. The top ten clones hold just under 2% of a sample with over 65,000 clones, roughly 85% of them seen once. The receptor was derived from an adult with an advanced solid tumor such as melanoma, head and neck, liver or kidney cancer. The gene calls are TRBV11-2 and TRBJ2-7, with D possibly being TRBD1 (5 bases). This specimen was CD4+ or CD8+ T cells sorted from blood, taken in a trial of the OX40 agonist ivuxolimab. The CDR3 DNA follows: TGTGCCAGCAGCTTAGGTCTAGGGGTCACCTACGAGCAGTACTTC. It specifies CASSLGLGVTYEQYF.